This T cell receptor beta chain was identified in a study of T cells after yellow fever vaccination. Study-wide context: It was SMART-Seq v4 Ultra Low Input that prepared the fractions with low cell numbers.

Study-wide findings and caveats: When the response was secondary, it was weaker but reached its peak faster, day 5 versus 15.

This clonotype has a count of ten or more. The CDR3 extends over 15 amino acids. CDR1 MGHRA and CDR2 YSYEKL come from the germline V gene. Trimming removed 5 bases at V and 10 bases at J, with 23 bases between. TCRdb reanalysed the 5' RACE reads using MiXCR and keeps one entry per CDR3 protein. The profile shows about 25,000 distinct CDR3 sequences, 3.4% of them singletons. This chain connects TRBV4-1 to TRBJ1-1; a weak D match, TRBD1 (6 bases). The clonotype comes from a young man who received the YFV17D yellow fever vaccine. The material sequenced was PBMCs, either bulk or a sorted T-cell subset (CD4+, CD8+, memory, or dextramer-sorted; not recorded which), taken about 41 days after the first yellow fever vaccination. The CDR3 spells CASSINRVGRPGAFF. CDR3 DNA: TGCGCCAGCAGCATAAACAGGGTCGGGAGACCTGGAGCTTTCTTT.